This T cell receptor (beta chain) was retrieved from a study of response to subunit inactivated influenza vaccine. Study-wide points: The authors proposed limited new T cell recruitment per seasonal influenza vaccination.

Trimming removed 2 bases at V and 5 bases at J, with 13 bases between. The CDR3 totals 14 residues. Germline assignment: CDR1 SGHTA and CDR2 FQGNSA. TCRdb passed the RT-PCR reads through MiXCR, listing each CDR3 protein once. The table has 600,000 to 700,000 distinct CDR3 sequences, 14% seen once; the top ten hold 6% to 9.5%. This clonotype showed up many times. What it binds is unknown. This receptor was obtained from a man over 45 who received an inactivated influenza vaccine. This chain links TRBV7-2 with TRBJ2-7; possibly TRBD1 or TRBD2 for D (5 bases each). This specimen was PBMCs from blood, taken approximately 15 days before vaccination. CDR3 residues: CASSLTPGTNEQYF. The CDR3 DNA is TGTGCCAGCAGCTTAACCCCCGGGACCAACGAGCAGTACTTC.